The 26 T cell receptor beta chains reported below all come from one sample, sequenced in a study of T cells in Graves' hyperthyroidism and ophthalmopathy. TCR beta CDR3 regions were amplified from RNA transcripts. During a first-round RT-PCR of the TCR CDR3, the HTBI primer set was used. TCRdb analysed the multiplex PCR reads with MiXCR anew, one entry per CDR3 protein. Of almost 500,000 distinct CDR3 sequences detected, about 22% appear once; the ten largest clones hold 49%. The material sequenced was blood. The receptors here all came from a woman aged 70-85 years with Graves' ophthalmopathy.

This clonotype was counted a few times. This sequence joins TRBV5-4 and TRBJ2-3; 9 nucleotides match TRBD2. V gave up 3 bases and J gave up 4 bases; unmatched junction bases: 9. This CDR3 is 16 amino acids long. From germline, CDR1 is SGHNT and CDR2 YYREEE (reference sequence). This chain's CDR3 is CASSSTAGGVSDTQYF. The DNA of the CDR3 is TGTGCCAGCAGCTCCACAGCGGGAGGAGTTTCAGATACGCAGTATTTT.

As for this clonotype: One junction end disagrees with the germline gene, perhaps due to a read error. The gene calls are TRBV2 and TRBJ1-2; D ambiguous. CDR1 and CDR2 from the germline V gene are SNHLY and FYNNEI. The CDR3 totals 15 residues. The CDR3 nucleotides read TGTGCCAGCAGTGAAATTGGCAGAAGCCCCTATGGCTACGCCTTC. It codes for CASSEIGRSPYGYAF. The full variable domain, its missing parts supplied by reference TRBV2 and TRBJ1-2, is EPEVTQTPSHQVTQMGQEVILRCVPISNHLYFYWYRQILGQKVEFLVSFYNNEISEKSEIFDDQFSVERPDGSNFTLKIRSTKLEDSAMYFCASSEIGRSPYGYAFGSGTRLTVV.

The chain joins TRBV28 to TRBJ2-1; possible D gene TRBD2, 6 bases. Deletions cut 4 bases from V and 15 bases from J, with 19 bases between. CDR1 is MDHEN and CDR2 is SYDVKM in the germline V gene. CDR3 size: 13 residues. Written as DNA, the CDR3 is TGTGCCAGCAGTTACTCTCTAGCGCGGGACCGGTTCTTC. Amino acid sequence: CASSYSLARDRFF.

This clonotype was counted only a few times. V and J are TRBV11-2 and TRBJ1-1, with 12 bases fitting TRBD1. The germline CDR1 and CDR2 sequences are SGHAT and FQNNGV. V lost 8 bases, J lost 10 bases, and 14 bases stayed unmatched. There are 15 residues in the CDR3. The CDR3 loop is CASFREGQGAVTAFF. DNA for the CDR3: TGTGCCAGCTTTAGGGAGGGACAGGGGGCAGTTACAGCTTTCTTT.

This chain uses TRBV10-2 with TRBJ1-1; 10 bases are a match to TRBD1. This CDR3 is 16 amino acids long. Per germline, CDR1 WSHSY and CDR2 SAAADI. After removal of 8 bases from V and 5 bases from J, the junction contained 14 bases not matched to a gene. In DNA form, the CDR3 reads TGCGCCAGCTCTCGTTCGGAGACAGGGGGCTTAACTGAAGCTTTCTTT. Translated, it gives CASSRSETGGLTEAFF.

This rearrangement joins TRBV18 to TRBJ1-6; TRBD1 aligns across 9 bases. Unmatched junction bases numbered 3, after V lost 8 bases and J lost 7 bases. Germline V gene sequence: CDR1 KGHSH, CDR2 LQKENI. This CDR3 has 13 amino acids. The CDR3 nucleotides are TGTGCCAGCCACAGGGGGCTAAATTCACCCCTCCACTTT. Amino acids: CASHRGLNSPLHF.

In the case of this clonotype: A much larger clone lies a single base off, so this may be a read error. The chain is built from TRBV6-2 or TRBV6-3 and TRBJ2-7; unclear D gene. Germline-derived CDR1 and CDR2 are MNHEY and SVGEGT. The CDR3 runs 11 residues. V lost 5 bases, J lost 4 bases, and 6 bases lay in between. The CDR3 loop is CASSHKYEQYF. CDR3 nucleotide sequence: TGTGCCAGCAGTCACAAGTACGAGCAGTACTTC.

This clonotype has a single count. This chain joins TRBV5-8 and TRBJ1-1; 11 bases line up with TRBD1. CDR1 and CDR2 (germline): SGHTS, YDEGEE. The CDR3 is 14 amino acids. With 9 bases clipped from V and 0 bases from J, the junction kept 4 bases outside the gene matches. Here the CDR3 reads CANRDRGMNTEAFF. In DNA, the CDR3 is TGTGCCAACCGGGACAGGGGGATGAACACTGAAGCTTTCTTT.

This clonotype was found a few times. The chain uses TRBV7-9 and TRBJ2-7; TRBD2 might be the D (6 bases). The CDR3 consists of 14 residues. CDR1 is SEHNR and CDR2 is FQNEAQ in the germline V gene (reference sequence). The V and J ends lost 5 bases and 2 bases respectively, with 13 bases between them. CDR3 in amino acids: CASSPTGLTYEQYF. The CDR3 nucleotides read TGTGCCAGCAGCCCGACCGGACTAACCTACGAGCAGTACTTC.

The rearrangement uses TRBV6-1 and TRBJ2-3; possibly TRBD2 for D (5 bases). Germline CDR1 is MNHNS and CDR2 is SASEGT. The V gene lost 4 bases and the J gene lost 2 bases, with 13 bases spanning the gap. This CDR3 has 15 amino acids. CDR3 residues: CASSVRTVHTDTQYF. CDR3 coding DNA: TGTGCCAGCAGTGTACGGACTGTCCACACAGATACGCAGTATTTT.

This clonotype showed up just a few times. V gene TRBV5-1 combines with J gene TRBJ1-5; 10 positions agree with TRBD1. Germline V gene lookup returns CDR1 SGHRS and CDR2 YFSETQ. With 6 bases clipped from V and 4 bases from J, the junction kept 4 bases outside the gene matches. The CDR3 covers 14 residues. CDR3 nucleotide sequence: TGCGCCAGCACCGCGGGACAGGGGAATCAGCCCCAGCATTTT. This codes for CASTAGQGNQPQHF.

The V gene is TRBV5-1, the J gene TRBJ2-1; D ambiguous. From germline, CDR1 is SGHRS and CDR2 YFSETQ. The CDR3 runs to 13 residues. Trimming removed 2 bases at V and 9 bases at J, with 12 bases between. The CDR3 region is CASSFGPQFEQFF. Written as DNA, the CDR3 is TGCGCCAGCAGCTTCGGCCCTCAGTTTGAGCAGTTCTTC.

J is TRBJ2-7 and V is TRBV7-9; 10 bases are shared with TRBD2. The germline V gene has CDR1 SEHNR and CDR2 FQNEAQ (reference sequence). This CDR3 region has 19 residues. V trimming: 2 bases; J trimming: 2 bases; junction bases outside the gene matches: 15. The CDR3 region has the DNA TGTGCCAGCAGCTTATCCCGAGCGGGAGGGATTCGGGCCACCTACGAGCAGTACTTC. This gives the protein CASSLSRAGGIRATYEQYF.

This clonotype came up many times. The CDR3 loop is CASSEAMTGAGYTF. The CDR3 bases are TGTGCCAGCAGTGAAGCCATGACAGGGGCCGGCTACACCTTC. This sequence joins TRBV6-1 and TRBJ1-2, with 8 bases identical to TRBD1. V shed 0 bases and J 8 bases; nucleotides not matched to a gene: 5. CDR1 and CDR2 (germline): MNHNS, SASEGT. The CDR3 length is 14 residues.

This clonotype was seen at least ten times. The chain uses TRBV28 and TRBJ2-1, with 10 bases aligning to TRBD2. CDR1 is MDHEN, CDR2 SYDVKM, per germline. CDR3 length equals 15 residues. Trimming removed 4 bases from V and 9 bases from J; junction bases left unmatched: 9. CDR3 loop: CASSSSSGSVGEQFF. CDR3 coding DNA: TGTGCCAGCAGTTCCTCTAGCGGGAGTGTTGGTGAGCAGTTCTTC.

This clonotype was observed a few times. The chain is built from TRBV11-2 and TRBJ2-1; D is unresolved. The CDR3 length is 13 residues. The germline V gene has CDR1 SGHAT and CDR2 FQNNGV. Trimming took 1 base from V and 9 from J, leaving 10 bases between them. In nucleotides, the CDR3 is TGTGCCAGCAGCTTAGGGGAAGGAGTTGAGCAGTTCTTC. It translates to CASSLGEGVEQFF.

This clonotype was seen at least ten times. The chain uses TRBV12-3 or TRBV12-4 and TRBJ2-7; no reliable D call. V lost 2 bases and J 4 bases, leaving 3 bases between the germline ends. The CDR3 totals 11 residues. The CDR3 reads CASSLMYEQYF. CDR3 DNA: TGTGCCAGCAGTTTAATGTACGAGCAGTACTTC.

This clonotype has a count of ten or more. The chain joins TRBV30 to TRBJ2-5; weak D call: TRBD2 (5 bases). The CDR3 covers 16 residues. V lost 2 bases and J lost 4, with 20 bases in between. Germline V gene sequence: CDR1 GTSNPN, CDR2 SVGIG (reference sequence). The CDR3 DNA is TGTGCCTGGAGTTCCGGGGTTCAGTCCAACGCAGAGACCCAGTACTTC. Its protein is CAWSSGVQSNAETQYF.

This clonotype appeared many times. The V gene is TRBV11-2, the J gene TRBJ2-1; TRBD2 matches 7 bases. The CDR3 consists of 14 residues. The germline V gene has CDR1 SGHAT and CDR2 FQNNGV. V trimming: 1 base; J trimming: 6 bases; junction bases outside the gene matches: 3. CDR3 nucleotide sequence: TGTGCCAGCAGCTTAGGGACTAGAGGCAATGAGCAGTTCTTC. Protein: CASSLGTRGNEQFF. Complete variable domain (other parts from reference TRBV11-2 and TRBJ2-1): EAGVAQSPRYKIIEKRQSVAFWCNPISGHATLYWYQQILGQGPKLLIQFQNNGVVDDSQLPKDRFSAERLKGVDSTLKIQPAKLEDSAVYLCASSLGTRGNEQFFGPGTRLTVL.

This clonotype was seen repeatedly, ten times or more. J is TRBJ1-1 and V is TRBV11-1; D is uncertain. Germline lookup yields CDR1 SGHAT and CDR2 FQDESV (reference sequence). The V and J ends lost 5 bases and 1 base respectively, with 8 bases between them. The CDR3 contains 13 residues. CDR3 nucleotide sequence: TGTGCCAGCAGCCCCACACCGAACACTGAAGCTTTCTTT. As protein: CASSPTPNTEAFF.

This clonotype was seen many times. V gene TRBV12-3 or TRBV12-4 combines with J gene TRBJ2-5; TRBD2 matches at 13 bases. The CDR3 runs 14 residues. V lost 6 bases to trimming and J lost 5 bases; unmatched junction nucleotides: 3. CDR3 nucleotide sequence: TGTGCCAGCAGGGGACTAGCGGGACTTGAGACCCAGTACTTC. It yields the protein CASRGLAGLETQYF.

The rearrangement links TRBV10-3 to TRBJ2-7; 9 nucleotides match TRBD2. This CDR3 is 14 amino acids long. CDR1 and CDR2 from the germline V gene are ENHRY and SYGVKD. Trimming removed 0 bases from V and 3 bases from J; junction bases left unmatched: 0. The DNA for the CDR3 is TGTGCCATCAGTGAGTCGCGGGAGGGCTACGAGCAGTACTTC. Protein: CAISESREGYEQYF.

This chain connects TRBV6-1 to TRBJ1-1, with TRBD1 identical over 7 bases. CDR1 is MNHNS and CDR2 is SASEGT in the germline V gene. The CDR3 length is 14 residues. The V and J ends lost 5 bases and 3 bases, in that order; junction bases with no gene match: 6. CDR3 loop: CASSWTGADTEAFF. CDR3 nucleotide sequence: TGTGCCAGCAGTTGGACAGGTGCCGACACTGAAGCTTTCTTT.

The chain links TRBV6-2 or TRBV6-3 to TRBJ2-7, with 10 positions matching TRBD2. V shed 4 bases and J 3 bases; nucleotides not matched to a gene: 6. The CDR3 contains 15 residues. CDR1 is MNHEY, CDR2 SVGEGT, per germline. The CDR3 DNA is TGTGCCAGCAGTTCTGTAGCGGGAGGAAGCTACGAGCAGTACTTC. This encodes CASSSVAGGSYEQYF.

This sequence joins TRBV7-9 and TRBJ2-5; D not certain. V lost 7 bases and J 2 bases, leaving 5 bases between the germline ends. The germline CDR1 and CDR2 sequences are SEHNR and FQNEAQ (reference sequence). This CDR3 comprises 11 residues. CDR3 amino acids: CASKSQETQYF. The CDR3, as DNA: TGTGCCAGCAAGTCACAAGAGACCCAGTACTTC.

This clonotype was seen a handful of times. The genes are TRBV27 and TRBJ1-5; 7 nucleotides agree with TRBD1. This CDR3 region has 14 residues. Unmatched junction bases numbered 10, after V lost 7 bases and J lost 7 bases. Germline V CDR1 and CDR2: MNHEY, SMNVEV (reference sequence). This CDR3 is CASIDHGGGQPQHF. The DNA of the CDR3 is TGTGCCAGCATCGACCATGGAGGGGGCCAGCCCCAGCATTTT.